A single sample is the source of the 10 T cell receptor beta chains below, sequenced in a study of control samples from healthy donors and cancer patients. The protocol was immunoSEQ multiplex PCR, while the TCRdb copy is restricted to in-frame clones and leaves out a portion. The profile shows about 120,000 clones, approximately 89% of them singletons. Sample: blood. These receptors were obtained from a middle-aged man in good health.

V usage is TRBV2 and J usage is TRBJ2-6; 11 positions agree with TRBD2. The ends lost 2 bases at V and 0 bases at J; junction bases unmatched: 6. CDR1 and CDR2 (germline): SNHLY, FYNNEI. This CDR3 has 19 amino acids. Written as DNA, the CDR3 is TGTGCCAGCAGTGAATTTGGACTAGCGGGCCTCTCTGGGGCCAACGTCCTGACTTTC. Encoded protein: CASSEFGLAGLSGANVLTF.

The rearrangement uses TRBV27 and TRBJ1-1; no reliable D call. This CDR3 spans 13 amino acids. Trimming pared 1 base from V and 2 bases from J, leaving 5 bases between. The germline gives CDR1 MNHEY, CDR2 SMNVEV (reference sequence). The CDR3 DNA sequence: TGTGCCAGCAGTTTATGGGATAACACTGAAGCTTTCTTT. Its translation is CASSLWDNTEAFF.

The rearrangement links TRBV25-1 to TRBJ2-2; tentatively, D is TRBD1 (6 bases). CDR1 and CDR2 (germline): MGHDK, SYGVNS. The CDR3 has 14 amino acids. V lost 5 bases to trimming and J lost 5 bases, with 12 bases between them. The CDR3 sequence is CASSSHRETGELFF. The CDR3 DNA sequence: TGTGCCAGCAGTTCACACAGGGAAACCGGGGAGCTGTTTTTT.

The gene calls are TRBV27 and TRBJ2-1; 8 bases map to TRBD1. The CDR3 runs 13 residues. Germline CDR1 reads MNHEY; CDR2 reads SMNVEV (reference sequence). V lost 9 bases, J lost 10 bases, and 11 bases stayed unmatched. CDR3 residues: CASSRSGGWEQFF. CDR3 sequence (DNA): TGTGCCAGTTCGCGTTCAGGGGGCTGGGAGCAGTTCTTC.

This chain uses TRBV27 with TRBJ1-2; D might be TRBD1 (5 bases). In germline, CDR1 is MNHEY, CDR2 SMNVEV (reference sequence). The CDR3 is made up of 16 amino acids. V was shortened by 2 bases and J by 0 bases, with 13 bases between the two germline ends. As DNA, the CDR3 is TGTGCCAGCAGTTTAATCTGGGGCGACCCTAACTATGGCTACACCTTC. Amino acids: CASSLIWGDPNYGYTF.

The chain is built from TRBV5-1 and TRBJ1-2; D is possibly TRBD1 (5 bases). This CDR3 has 13 residues. Trimming removed 4 bases at V and 4 bases at J, with 11 bases between. Germline CDR1 reads SGHRS; CDR2 reads YFSETQ. CDR3 protein: CASSLRTFYGYTF. CDR3 coding DNA: TGCGCCAGCAGCCTGAGGACATTCTATGGCTACACCTTC.

The chain is built from TRBV6-4 and TRBJ1-1, with a possible D match to TRBD1 (5 bases). The germline V gene has CDR1 MRHNA and CDR2 SNTAGT. Trimming removed 6 bases at V and 2 bases at J, with 13 bases between. This CDR3 is built from 14 residues. CDR3 sequence reads: CASRIGGSNTEAFF. For the CDR3, the DNA is TGTGCCAGCAGAATCGGGGGGAGTAACACTGAAGCTTTCTTT.

The rearrangement uses TRBV24-1 and TRBJ2-5; TRBD1 matches 8 bases. CDR1 is KGHDR, CDR2 SFDVKD, per germline. J lost 5 bases, V lost 5 bases, and 12 bases had no gene match. CDR3 size: 16 residues. The CDR3 loop is CATSGFVGQGSETQYF. The CDR3, as DNA: TGTGCCACCAGTGGCTTCGTCGGACAGGGATCGGAGACCCAGTACTTC.

The V gene is TRBV5-5, the J gene TRBJ2-7; D tentatively fits TRBD1 or TRBD2 (5 bases each). The germline V and J ends were trimmed by 2 bases and 3 bases, with 15 bases remaining between them. Germline-derived CDR1 and CDR2 are SGHKS and YYEKEE (reference sequence). The CDR3 has 15 residues. The CDR3 spells CASSFVGETRYEQYF. CDR3 sequence (DNA): TGTGCCAGCAGCTTTGTGGGGGAGACCCGCTACGAGCAGTACTTC.

The chain employs TRBV12-3 or TRBV12-4 and TRBJ1-2, with TRBD1 as a possible D gene (5 bases). V gave up 2 bases and J gave up 4 bases, with 8 bases separating them. This CDR3 has 13 residues. CDR3 in amino acids: CASSLRDGYGYTF. The CDR3 DNA reads TGTGCCAGCAGTTTACGGGACGGCTATGGCTACACCTTC.